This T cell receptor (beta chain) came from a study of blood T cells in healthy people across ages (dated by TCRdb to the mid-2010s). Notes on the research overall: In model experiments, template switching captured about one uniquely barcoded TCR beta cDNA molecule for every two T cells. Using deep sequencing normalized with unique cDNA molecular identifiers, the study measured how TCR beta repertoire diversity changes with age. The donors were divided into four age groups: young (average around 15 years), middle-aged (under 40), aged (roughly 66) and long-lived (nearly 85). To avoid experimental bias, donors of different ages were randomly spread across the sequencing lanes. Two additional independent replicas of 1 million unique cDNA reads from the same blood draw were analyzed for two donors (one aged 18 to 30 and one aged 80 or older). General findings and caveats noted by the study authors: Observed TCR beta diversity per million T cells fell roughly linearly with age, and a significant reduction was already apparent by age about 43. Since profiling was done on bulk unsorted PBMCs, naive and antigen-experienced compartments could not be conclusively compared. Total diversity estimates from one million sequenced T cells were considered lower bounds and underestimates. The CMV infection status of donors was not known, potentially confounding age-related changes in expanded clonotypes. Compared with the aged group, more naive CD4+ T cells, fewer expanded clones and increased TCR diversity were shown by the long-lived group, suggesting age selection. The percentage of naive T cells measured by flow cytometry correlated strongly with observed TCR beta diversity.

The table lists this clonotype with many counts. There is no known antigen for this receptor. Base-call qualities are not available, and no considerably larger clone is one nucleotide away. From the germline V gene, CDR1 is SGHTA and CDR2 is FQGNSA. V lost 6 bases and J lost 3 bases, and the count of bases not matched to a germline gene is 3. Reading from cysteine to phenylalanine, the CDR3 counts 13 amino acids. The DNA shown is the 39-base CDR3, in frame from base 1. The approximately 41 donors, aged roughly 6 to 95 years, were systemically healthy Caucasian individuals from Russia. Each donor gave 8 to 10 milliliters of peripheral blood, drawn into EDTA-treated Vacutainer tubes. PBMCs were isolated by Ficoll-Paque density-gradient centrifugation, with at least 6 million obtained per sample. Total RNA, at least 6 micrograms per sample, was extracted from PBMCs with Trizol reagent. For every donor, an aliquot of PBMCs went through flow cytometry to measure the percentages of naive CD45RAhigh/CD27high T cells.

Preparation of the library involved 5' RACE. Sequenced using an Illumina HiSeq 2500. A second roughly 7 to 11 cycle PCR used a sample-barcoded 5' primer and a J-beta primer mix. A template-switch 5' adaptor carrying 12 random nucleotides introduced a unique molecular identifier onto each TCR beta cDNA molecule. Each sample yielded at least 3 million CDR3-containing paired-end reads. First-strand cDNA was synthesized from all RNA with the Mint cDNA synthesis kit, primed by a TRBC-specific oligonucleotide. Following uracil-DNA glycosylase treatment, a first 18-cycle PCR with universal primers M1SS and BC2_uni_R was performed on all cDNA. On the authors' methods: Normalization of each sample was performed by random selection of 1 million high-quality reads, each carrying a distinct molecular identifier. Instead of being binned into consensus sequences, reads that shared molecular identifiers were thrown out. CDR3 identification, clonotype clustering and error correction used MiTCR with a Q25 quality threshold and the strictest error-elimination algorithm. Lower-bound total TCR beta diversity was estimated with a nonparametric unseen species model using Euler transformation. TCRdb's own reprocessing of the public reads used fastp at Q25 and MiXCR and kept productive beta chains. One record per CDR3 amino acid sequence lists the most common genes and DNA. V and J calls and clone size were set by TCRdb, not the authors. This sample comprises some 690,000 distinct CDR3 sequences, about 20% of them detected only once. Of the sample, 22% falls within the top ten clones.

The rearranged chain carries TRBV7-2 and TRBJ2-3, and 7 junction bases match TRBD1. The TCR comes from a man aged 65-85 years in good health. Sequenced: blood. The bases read TGTGCCAGCAGTTACAGGGGTACAGATACGCAGTATTTT. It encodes CASSYRGTDTQYF.